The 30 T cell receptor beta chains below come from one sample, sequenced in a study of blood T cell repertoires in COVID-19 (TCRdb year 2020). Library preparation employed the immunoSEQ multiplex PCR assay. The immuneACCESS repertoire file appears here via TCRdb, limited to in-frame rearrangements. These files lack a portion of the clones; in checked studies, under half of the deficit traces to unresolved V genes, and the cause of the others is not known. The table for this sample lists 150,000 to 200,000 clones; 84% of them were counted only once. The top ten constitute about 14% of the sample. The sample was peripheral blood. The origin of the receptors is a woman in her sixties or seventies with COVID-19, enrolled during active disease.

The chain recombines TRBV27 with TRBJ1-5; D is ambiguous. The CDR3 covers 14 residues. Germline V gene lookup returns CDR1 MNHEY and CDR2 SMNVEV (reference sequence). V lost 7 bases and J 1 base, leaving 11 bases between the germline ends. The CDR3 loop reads CASKRSQSNQPQHF. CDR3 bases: TGTGCCAGCAAACGGTCGCAAAGCAATCAGCCCCAGCATTTT.

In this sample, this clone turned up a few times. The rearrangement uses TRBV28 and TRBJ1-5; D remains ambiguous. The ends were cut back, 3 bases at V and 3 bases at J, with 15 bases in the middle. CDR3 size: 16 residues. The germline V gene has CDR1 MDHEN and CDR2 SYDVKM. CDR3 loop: CASSFLSRGTNQPQHF. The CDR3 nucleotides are TGTGCCAGCAGTTTTCTGTCACGAGGAACCAATCAGCCCCAGCATTTT.

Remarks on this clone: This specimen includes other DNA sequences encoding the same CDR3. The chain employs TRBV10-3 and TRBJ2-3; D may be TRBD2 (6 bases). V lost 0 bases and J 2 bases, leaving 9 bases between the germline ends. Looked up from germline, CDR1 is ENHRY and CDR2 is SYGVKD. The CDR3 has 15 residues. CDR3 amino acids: CAISESLASTDTQYF. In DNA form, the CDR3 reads TGTGCCATCAGTGAGTCACTAGCCTCCACAGATACGCAGTATTTT.

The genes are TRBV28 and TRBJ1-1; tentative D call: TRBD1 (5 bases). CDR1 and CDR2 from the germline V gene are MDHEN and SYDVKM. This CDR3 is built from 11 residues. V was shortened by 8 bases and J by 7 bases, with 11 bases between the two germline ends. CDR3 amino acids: CASLHRLEAFF. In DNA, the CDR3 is TGTGCCAGCCTACACAGGCTTGAAGCTTTCTTT.

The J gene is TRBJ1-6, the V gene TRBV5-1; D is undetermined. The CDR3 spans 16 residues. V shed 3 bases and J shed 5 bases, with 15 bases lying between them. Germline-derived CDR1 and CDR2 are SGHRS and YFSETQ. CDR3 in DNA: TGCGCCAGCAGCTCCCAGGACGGACTTAATAATTCACCCCTCCACTTT. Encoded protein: CASSSQDGLNNSPLHF. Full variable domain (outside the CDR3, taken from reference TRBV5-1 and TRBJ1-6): KAGVTQTPRYLIKTRGQQVTLSCSPISGHRSVSWYQQTPGQGLQFLFEYFSETQRNKGNFPGRFSGRQFSNSRSEMNVSTLELGDSALYLCASSSQDGLNNSPLHFGNGTRLTVT.

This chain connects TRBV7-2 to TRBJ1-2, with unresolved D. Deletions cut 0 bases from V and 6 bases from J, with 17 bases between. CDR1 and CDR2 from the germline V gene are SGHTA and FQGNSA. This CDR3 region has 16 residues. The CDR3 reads CASSLASRRDLDGYTF. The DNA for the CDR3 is TGTGCCAGCAGCTTAGCTTCCCGGAGGGATTTGGATGGCTACACCTTC.

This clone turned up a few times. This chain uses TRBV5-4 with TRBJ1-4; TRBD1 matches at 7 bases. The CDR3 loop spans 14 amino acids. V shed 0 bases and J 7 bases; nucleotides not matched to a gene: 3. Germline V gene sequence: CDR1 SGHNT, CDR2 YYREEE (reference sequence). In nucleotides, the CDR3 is TGTGCCAGCAGCTTGGCCACAGGGGTTGAAAAACTGTTTTTT. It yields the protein CASSLATGVEKLFF.

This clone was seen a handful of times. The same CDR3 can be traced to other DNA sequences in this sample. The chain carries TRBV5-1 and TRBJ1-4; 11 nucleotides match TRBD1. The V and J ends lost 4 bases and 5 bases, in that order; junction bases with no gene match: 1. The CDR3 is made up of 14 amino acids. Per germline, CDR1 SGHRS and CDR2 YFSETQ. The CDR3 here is CASSRTGGNEKLFF. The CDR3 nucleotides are TGCGCCAGCAGCCGGACAGGGGGCAATGAAAAACTGTTTTTT. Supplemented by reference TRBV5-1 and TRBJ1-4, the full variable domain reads KAGVTQTPRYLIKTRGQQVTLSCSPISGHRSVSWYQQTPGQGLQFLFEYFSETQRNKGNFPGRFSGRQFSNSRSEMNVSTLELGDSALYLCASSRTGGNEKLFFGSGTQLSVL.

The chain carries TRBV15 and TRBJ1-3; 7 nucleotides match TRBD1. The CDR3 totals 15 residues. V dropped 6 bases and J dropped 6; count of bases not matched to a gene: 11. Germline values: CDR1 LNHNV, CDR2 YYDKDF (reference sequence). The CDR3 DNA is TGTGCCACCAGAAAGTATTCCGGGACAGAAAACACCATATATTTT. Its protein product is CATRKYSGTENTIYF.

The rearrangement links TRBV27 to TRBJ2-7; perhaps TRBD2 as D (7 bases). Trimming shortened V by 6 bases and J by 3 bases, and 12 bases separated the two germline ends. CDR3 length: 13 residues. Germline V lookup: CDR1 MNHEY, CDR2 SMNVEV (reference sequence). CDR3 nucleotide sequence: TGTGCCAGCAGCAGAGGGGGGGACTACGAGCAGTACTTC. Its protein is CASSRGGDYEQYF.

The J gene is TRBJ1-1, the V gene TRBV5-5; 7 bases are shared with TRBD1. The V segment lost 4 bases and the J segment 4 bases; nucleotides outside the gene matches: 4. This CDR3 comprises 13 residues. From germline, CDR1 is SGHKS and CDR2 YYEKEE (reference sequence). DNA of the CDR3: TGTGCCAGCAGCCCCCACAGGGGCACTGAAGCTTTCTTT. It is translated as CASSPHRGTEAFF.

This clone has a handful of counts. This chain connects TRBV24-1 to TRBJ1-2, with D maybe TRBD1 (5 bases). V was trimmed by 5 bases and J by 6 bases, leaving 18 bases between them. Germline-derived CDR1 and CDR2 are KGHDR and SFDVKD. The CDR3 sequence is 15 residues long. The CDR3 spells CATSGIREGWNGYTF. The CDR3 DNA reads TGTGCCACCAGTGGTATCAGGGAGGGATGGAATGGCTACACCTTC.

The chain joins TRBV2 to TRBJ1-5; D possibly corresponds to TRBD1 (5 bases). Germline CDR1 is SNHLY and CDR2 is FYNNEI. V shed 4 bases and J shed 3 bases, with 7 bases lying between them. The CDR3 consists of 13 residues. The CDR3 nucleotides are TGTGCCAGCAGTGGACAGAACAATCAGCCCCAGCATTTT. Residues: CASSGQNNQPQHF.

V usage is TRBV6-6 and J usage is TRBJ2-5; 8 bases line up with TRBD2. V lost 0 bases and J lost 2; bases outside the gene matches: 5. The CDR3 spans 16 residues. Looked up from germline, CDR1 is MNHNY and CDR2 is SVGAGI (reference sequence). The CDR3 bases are TGTGCCAGCAGTTACTCGGGGGCTAGCGGGCAAGAGACCCAGTACTTC. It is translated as CASSYSGASGQETQYF.

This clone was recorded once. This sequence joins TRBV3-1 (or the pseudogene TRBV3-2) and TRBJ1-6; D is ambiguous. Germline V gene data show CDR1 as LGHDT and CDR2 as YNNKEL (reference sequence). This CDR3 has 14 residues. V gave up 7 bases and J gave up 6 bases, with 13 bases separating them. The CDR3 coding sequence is TGTGCCAGCAACCACGGCAGGCCTAATTCACCCCTCCACTTT. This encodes CASNHGRPNSPLHF.

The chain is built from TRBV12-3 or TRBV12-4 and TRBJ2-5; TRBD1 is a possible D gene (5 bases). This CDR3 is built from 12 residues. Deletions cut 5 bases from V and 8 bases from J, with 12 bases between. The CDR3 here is CASSPGPSTQYF. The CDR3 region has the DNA TGTGCCAGCAGTCCAGGGCCTAGTACCCAGTACTTC.

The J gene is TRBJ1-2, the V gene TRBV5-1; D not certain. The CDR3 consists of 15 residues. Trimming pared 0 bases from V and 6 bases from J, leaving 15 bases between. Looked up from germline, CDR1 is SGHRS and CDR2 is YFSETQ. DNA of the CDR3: TGCGCCAGCAGCTTGGAGGGTCGGGGAGCGCATGGCTACACCTTC. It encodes CASSLEGRGAHGYTF. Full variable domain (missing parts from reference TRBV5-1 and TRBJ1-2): KAGVTQTPRYLIKTRGQQVTLSCSPISGHRSVSWYQQTPGQGLQFLFEYFSETQRNKGNFPGRFSGRQFSNSRSEMNVSTLELGDSALYLCASSLEGRGAHGYTFGSGTRLTVV.

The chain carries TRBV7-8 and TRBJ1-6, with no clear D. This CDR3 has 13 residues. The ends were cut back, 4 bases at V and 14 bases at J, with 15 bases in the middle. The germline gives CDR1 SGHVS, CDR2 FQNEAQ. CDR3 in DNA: TGTGCCAGCAGCTCCTGGGTCAGCGGGACCCTCCACTTT. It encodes CASSSWVSGTLHF. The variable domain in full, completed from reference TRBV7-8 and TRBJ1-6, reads GAGVSQSPRYKVAKRGQDVALRCDPISGHVSLFWYQQALGQGPEFLTYFQNEAQLDKSGLPSDRFFAERPEGSVSTLKIQRTQQEDSAVYLCASSSWVSGTLHFGNGTRLTVT.

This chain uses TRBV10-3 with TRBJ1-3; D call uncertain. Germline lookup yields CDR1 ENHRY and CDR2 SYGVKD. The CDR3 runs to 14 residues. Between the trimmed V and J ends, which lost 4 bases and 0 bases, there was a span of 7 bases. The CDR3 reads CAISGPSSGNTIYF. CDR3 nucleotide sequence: TGTGCCATCAGTGGCCCGAGCTCTGGAAACACCATATATTTT.

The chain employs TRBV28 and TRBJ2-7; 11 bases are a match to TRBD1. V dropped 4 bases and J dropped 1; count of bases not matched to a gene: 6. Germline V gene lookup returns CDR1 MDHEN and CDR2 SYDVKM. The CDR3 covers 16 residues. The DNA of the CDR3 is TGTGCCAGCAGTTCGCCGGGACAGGGGGGGTCCTACGAGCAGTACTTC. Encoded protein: CASSSPGQGGSYEQYF.

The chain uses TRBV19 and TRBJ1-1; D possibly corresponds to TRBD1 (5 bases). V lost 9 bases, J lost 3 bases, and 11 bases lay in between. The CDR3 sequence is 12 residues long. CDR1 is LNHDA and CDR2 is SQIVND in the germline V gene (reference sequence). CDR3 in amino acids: CASAGRDTEAFF. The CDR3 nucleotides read TGTGCCAGCGCAGGGCGCGACACTGAAGCTTTCTTT.

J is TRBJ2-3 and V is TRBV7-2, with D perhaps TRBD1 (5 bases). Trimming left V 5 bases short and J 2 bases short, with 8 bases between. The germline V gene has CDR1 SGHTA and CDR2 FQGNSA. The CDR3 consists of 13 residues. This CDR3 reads CASSPGNTDTQYF. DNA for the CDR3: TGTGCCAGCAGCCCAGGGAACACAGATACGCAGTATTTT. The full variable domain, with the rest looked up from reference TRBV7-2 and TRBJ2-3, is GAGVSQSPSNKVTEKGKDVELRCDPISGHTALYWYRQSLGQGLEFLIYFQGNSAPDKSGLPSDRFSAERTGGSVSTLTIQRTQQEDSAVYLCASSPGNTDTQYFGPGTRLTVL.

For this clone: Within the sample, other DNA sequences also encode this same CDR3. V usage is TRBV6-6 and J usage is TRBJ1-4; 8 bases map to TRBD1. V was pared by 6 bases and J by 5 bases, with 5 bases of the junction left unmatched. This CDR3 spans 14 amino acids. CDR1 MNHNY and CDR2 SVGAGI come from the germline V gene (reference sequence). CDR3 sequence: CASSRDRGNEKLFF. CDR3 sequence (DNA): TGTGCCAGCAGCCGAGACAGGGGAAATGAAAAACTGTTTTTT.

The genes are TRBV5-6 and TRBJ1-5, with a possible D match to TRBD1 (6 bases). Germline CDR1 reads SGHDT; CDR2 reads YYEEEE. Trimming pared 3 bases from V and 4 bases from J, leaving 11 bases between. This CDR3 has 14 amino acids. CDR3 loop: CASSYQGPNQPQHF. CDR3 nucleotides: TGTGCCAGCAGCTATCAGGGGCCAAATCAGCCCCAGCATTTT.

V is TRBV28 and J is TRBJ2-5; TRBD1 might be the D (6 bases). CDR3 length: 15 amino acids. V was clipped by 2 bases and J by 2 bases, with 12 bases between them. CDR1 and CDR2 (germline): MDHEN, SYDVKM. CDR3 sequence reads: CASSLEGVEQETQYF. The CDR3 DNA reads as TGTGCCAGCAGTTTAGAGGGGGTTGAGCAAGAGACCCAGTACTTC.

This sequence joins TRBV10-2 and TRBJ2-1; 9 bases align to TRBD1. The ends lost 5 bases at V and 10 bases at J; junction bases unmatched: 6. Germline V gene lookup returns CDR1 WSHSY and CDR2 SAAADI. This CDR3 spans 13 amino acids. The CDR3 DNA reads TGCGCCAGCAGTTTACAGGGGGCAGGGGAGCAGTTCTTC. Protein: CASSLQGAGEQFF.

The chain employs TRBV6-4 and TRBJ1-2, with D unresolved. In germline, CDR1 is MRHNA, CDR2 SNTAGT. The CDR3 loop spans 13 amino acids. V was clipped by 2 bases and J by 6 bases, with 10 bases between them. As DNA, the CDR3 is TGTGCCAGCAGTGACGGAGGCGGGAATGGCTACACCTTC. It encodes CASSDGGGNGYTF.

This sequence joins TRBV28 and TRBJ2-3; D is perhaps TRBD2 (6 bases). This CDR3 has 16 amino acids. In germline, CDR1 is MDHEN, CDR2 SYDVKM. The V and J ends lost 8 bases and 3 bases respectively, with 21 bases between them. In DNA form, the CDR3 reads TGTGCCAGCTCCCCCGGGGGAAACGTGGGGACAGATACGCAGTATTTT. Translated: CASSPGGNVGTDTQYF. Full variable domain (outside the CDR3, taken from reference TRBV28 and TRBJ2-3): DVKVTQSSRYLVKRTGEKVFLECVQDMDHENMFWYRQDPGLGLRLIYFSYDVKMKEKGDIPEGYSVSREKKERFSLILESASTNQTSMYLCASSPGGNVGTDTQYFGPGTRLTVL.

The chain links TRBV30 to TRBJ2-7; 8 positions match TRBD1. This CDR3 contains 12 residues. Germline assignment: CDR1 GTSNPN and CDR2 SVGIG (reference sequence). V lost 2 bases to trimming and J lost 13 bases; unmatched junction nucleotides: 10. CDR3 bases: TGTGCCTGGAGTCGCCATGCGGGACAGGCCTACTTC. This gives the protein CAWSRHAGQAYF.

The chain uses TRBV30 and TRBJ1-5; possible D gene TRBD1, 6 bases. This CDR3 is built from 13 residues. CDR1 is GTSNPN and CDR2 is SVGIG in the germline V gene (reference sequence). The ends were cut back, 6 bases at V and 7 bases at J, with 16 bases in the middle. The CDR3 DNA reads TGTGCCTGTCGCACAGGGCTTGGACAGCCCCAGCATTTT. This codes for CACRTGLGQPQHF.